These 31 T cell receptor beta chains share one sample of origin, sequenced in a study of cytomegalovirus exposure and HLA in healthy donors. The PCR contained 60 Vbeta and 13 Jbeta primers. Using immunoSEQ multiplex PCR, the repertoire was profiled, and TCRdb retains in-frame clones only, with some absent. The data show roughly 240,000 clones, about 80% seen once. The sample comprised PBMCs. These TCRs come from a woman aged 40 to 50 in good health and CMV-seropositive.

This clone was picked up one time. The chain combines TRBV5-1 with TRBJ2-1; 7 bases map to TRBD2. The CDR3 consists of 15 residues. With V trimmed by 0 bases and J by 7 bases, 7 bases remained unmatched. Germline V CDR1 and CDR2: SGHRS, YFSETQ. CDR3 sequence (DNA): TGCGCCAGCAGCTTGGCAGTAGCGGGTGCGAATGAGCAGTTCTTC. Translating gives CASSLAVAGANEQFF.

The chain couples TRBV30 to TRBJ1-3; 9 bases agree with TRBD1. This CDR3 spans 15 amino acids. Losses at the gene ends were 5 bases for V and 7 bases for J; bases not matched to a gene: 12. Per germline, CDR1 GTSNPN and CDR2 SVGIG (reference sequence). CDR3: CAWASGQGVWNTIYF. CDR3 bases: TGTGCCTGGGCCTCGGGACAGGGAGTGTGGAACACCATATATTTT.

This clone was detected once. The V call is TRBV11-2, the J call TRBJ2-7; 7 nucleotides align to TRBD1. The V gene's germline CDR1 is SGHAT and CDR2 FQNNGV. The length of the CDR3 is 15 residues. V lost 5 bases, J lost 0 bases, and 7 bases stayed unmatched. The CDR3 bases are TGTGCCAGCAGCCGGGACAGTCTTACCTCCTACGAGCAGTACTTC. Translated, it gives CASSRDSLTSYEQYF. The full variable domain, rest sourced from reference TRBV11-2 and TRBJ2-7, is EAGVAQSPRYKIIEKRQSVAFWCNPISGHATLYWYQQILGQGPKLLIQFQNNGVVDDSQLPKDRFSAERLKGVDSTLKIQPAKLEDSAVYLCASSRDSLTSYEQYFGPGTRLTVT.

The chain has TRBV6-6 and TRBJ1-2, with D uncertain. Trimming cost V 7 bases and J 2 bases, with 14 bases left between them. CDR1 is MNHNY and CDR2 is SVGAGI in the germline V gene (reference sequence). The CDR3 runs to 14 residues. The chain's CDR3 is CASTRGRRNYGYTF. Here the CDR3 DNA reads TGTGCCAGCACCAGAGGGAGGCGCAACTATGGCTACACCTTC.

The V gene is TRBV10-2, the J gene TRBJ2-3; 7 bases are shared with TRBD2. V trimming: 0 bases; J trimming: 4 bases; junction bases outside the gene matches: 7. The CDR3 is made up of 16 amino acids. Germline CDR1 WSHSY, CDR2 SAAADI. Here the CDR3 reads CASSESKAGAADTQYF. Here the CDR3 DNA reads TGCGCCAGCAGTGAGTCGAAGGCGGGAGCGGCAGATACGCAGTATTTT.

The V call is TRBV11-2, the J call TRBJ2-5; D possibly corresponds to TRBD1 (6 bases). Germline V gene data show CDR1 as SGHAT and CDR2 as FQNNGV. This CDR3 spans 15 amino acids. V lost 6 bases, J lost 5 bases, and 19 bases lay in between. Written as DNA, the CDR3 is TGTGCCAGCAGTTCTAGAATACAGGGTCCGGAGACCCAGTACTTC. Protein sequence: CASSSRIQGPETQYF.

V is TRBV30 and J is TRBJ1-1; D possibly corresponds to TRBD1 (5 bases). V was shortened by 1 base and J by 2 bases, with 8 bases between the two germline ends. CDR1 and CDR2 from the germline V gene are GTSNPN and SVGIG (reference sequence). The CDR3 sequence is 13 residues long. This CDR3 is CAWSEQVNTEAFF. DNA for the CDR3: TGTGCCTGGAGTGAACAGGTTAACACTGAAGCTTTCTTT.

The gene calls are TRBV25-1 and TRBJ1-2; 8 bases are a match to TRBD1. There are 15 residues in the CDR3. Germline CDR1 is MGHDK and CDR2 is SYGVNS. J was trimmed by 4 bases and V by 5 bases; bases with no gene match: 9. The CDR3 protein is CASSSDRGGLYGYTF. CDR3 bases: TGTGCCAGCAGTTCCGACAGGGGAGGCCTCTATGGCTACACCTTC.

About this clone: The germline gene is not matched at one end of the junction; a read error may be the cause. The chain is built from TRBV30 and TRBJ1-1; D ambiguous. CDR1 is GTSNPN and CDR2 is SVGIG in the germline V gene (reference sequence). The CDR3 contains 10 residues. The CDR3 nucleotides are TGTGCCTGGAGTGTAAACCCCCCTAGCTTT. Protein sequence: CAWSVNPPSF.

This clone appeared a few times. The chain is built from TRBV4-2 and TRBJ1-3; D gene unclear. Germline V gene data show CDR1 as LGHNA and CDR2 as YNFKEQ. The CDR3 sequence is 17 residues long. The V gene lost 3 bases and the J gene lost 0 bases, with 15 bases spanning the gap. DNA of the CDR3: TGTGCCAGCAGCCACGAACCCCCGGGGAACTCTGGAAACACCATATATTTT. Protein sequence: CASSHEPPGNSGNTIYF.

This rearrangement joins TRBV27 to TRBJ2-1, with 14 nucleotides matching TRBD2. V was pared by 5 bases and J by 9 bases, with 15 bases of the junction left unmatched. The CDR3 extends over 18 amino acids. Germline V gene data show CDR1 as MNHEY and CDR2 as SMNVEV (reference sequence). The CDR3 DNA reads TGTGCCAGCAGTGATAGAAGGGGACTAGCGGGAGAAAAGAGTGAGCAGTTCTTC. Encoded protein: CASSDRRGLAGEKSEQFF.

The J gene is TRBJ2-1, the V gene TRBV30, with D maybe TRBD2 (5 bases). Per the germline V gene, CDR1 is GTSNPN and CDR2 is SVGIG (reference sequence). The CDR3 has 14 residues. V was clipped by 2 bases and J by 9 bases, with 17 bases between them. The CDR3 reads CAWSSPTRVGEQFF. Here the CDR3 DNA reads TGTGCCTGGAGTTCTCCTACTAGGGTGGGTGAGCAGTTCTTC.

The J gene is TRBJ2-7, the V gene TRBV4-1; TRBD2 matches at 9 bases. The CDR3 is made up of 13 amino acids. The junction had 4 bases not matched to a gene; V was cut back by 4 bases and J by 6 bases. The V gene's germline CDR1 is MGHRA and CDR2 YSYEKL. Here the CDR3 reads CASSLAGAVEQYF. The CDR3 nucleotides are TGCGCCAGCAGCCTAGCGGGGGCCGTCGAGCAGTACTTC.

This clone was detected only a few times. The chain uses TRBV30 and TRBJ2-3; 8 nucleotides agree with TRBD1. The ends lost 0 bases at V and 4 bases at J; junction bases unmatched: 9. Germline V CDR1 and CDR2: GTSNPN, SVGIG (reference sequence). CDR3 size: 16 residues. CDR3 region: CAWSVPGGANADTQYF. CDR3 DNA sequence: TGTGCCTGGAGTGTACCAGGGGGCGCGAACGCAGATACGCAGTATTTT.

V gene TRBV11-2 combines with J gene TRBJ2-3; 7 positions match TRBD1. Losses at the gene ends were 3 bases for V and 2 bases for J; bases not matched to a gene: 5. CDR3 length: 15 residues. CDR1 is SGHAT and CDR2 is FQNNGV in the germline V gene. DNA of the CDR3: TGTGCCAGCAGCTTTACAGGGGCGTTCACAGATACGCAGTATTTT. Translated: CASSFTGAFTDTQYF. Drawing the rest from reference TRBV11-2 and TRBJ2-3, the complete variable domain is EAGVAQSPRYKIIEKRQSVAFWCNPISGHATLYWYQQILGQGPKLLIQFQNNGVVDDSQLPKDRFSAERLKGVDSTLKIQPAKLEDSAVYLCASSFTGAFTDTQYFGPGTRLTVL.

The chain is built from TRBV5-4 and TRBJ2-5; a weak D match, TRBD1 (6 bases). The germline V gene encodes CDR1 SGHNT and CDR2 YYREEE (reference sequence). Trimming took off 3 bases at V and 2 bases at J, with 14 bases between the two ends. The CDR3 is 15 amino acids. The CDR3 coding sequence is TGTGCCAGCAGCTATTCAGGGGCACATCAAGAGACCCAGTACTTC. This codes for CASSYSGAHQETQYF.

This chain links TRBV2 with TRBJ1-2, with a weak D call TRBD1 (6 bases). Trimming removed 4 bases from V and 4 bases from J, with 16 bases in between. Germline V gene data show CDR1 as SNHLY and CDR2 as FYNNEI. CDR3 size: 15 residues. CDR3 nucleotides: TGTGCCAGCAGTGGCGAAGACAGGCCCTCCTATGGCTACACCTTC. It specifies CASSGEDRPSYGYTF.

This clone was seen only a few times. The J gene is TRBJ1-3, the V gene TRBV15, with D hard to call. The germline V gene has CDR1 LNHNV and CDR2 YYDKDF (reference sequence). V lost 0 bases and J lost 4, with 10 bases in between. The CDR3 spans 15 residues. Here the CDR3 reads CATSRDLGEGNTIYF. Here the CDR3 DNA reads TGTGCCACCAGCAGAGATCTCGGAGAAGGAAACACCATATATTTT.

The chain is built from TRBV9 and TRBJ2-1; 13 bases are a match to TRBD2. CDR3 length equals 17 residues. Germline V lookup: CDR1 SGDLS, CDR2 YYNGEE. V lost 3 bases to trimming and J lost 4 bases; unmatched junction nucleotides: 7. This chain's CDR3 is CASSDALAGGDYNEQFF. For the CDR3, the DNA is TGTGCCAGCAGCGACGCACTAGCGGGGGGGGATTACAATGAGCAGTTCTTC. Using reference TRBV9 and TRBJ2-1 for the parts outside the CDR3, the full variable domain is DSGVTQTPKHLITATGQRVTLRCSPRSGDLSVYWYQQSLDQGLQFLIQYYNGEERAKGNILERFSAQQFPDLHSELNLSSLELGDSALYFCASSDALAGGDYNEQFFGPGTRLTVL.

On this clone: Other DNA sequences in this specimen translate into the identical CDR3. The gene calls are TRBV4-2 and TRBJ2-7, with 8 nucleotides matching TRBD2. The CDR3 totals 16 residues. J gave up 0 bases and V 0 bases, and 4 bases lay outside the gene matches. The germline CDR1 and CDR2 sequences are LGHNA and YNFKEQ. The CDR3 loop reads CASSQDASGSSYEQYF. The CDR3 DNA reads as TGTGCCAGCAGCCAAGATGCGAGCGGGAGCTCCTACGAGCAGTACTTC.

The chain recombines TRBV19 with TRBJ1-4; 11 bases match TRBD1. This CDR3 contains 17 residues. The germline gives CDR1 LNHDA, CDR2 SQIVND (reference sequence). After removal of 4 bases from V and 0 bases from J, the junction contained 4 bases not matched to a gene. The CDR3 DNA reads TGTGCCAGTAGTAAGGCGGGACAGGGGGCAACTAATGAAAAACTGTTTTTT. Its translation is CASSKAGQGATNEKLFF.

Of note for this clone: The junction shows a germline mismatch at one end, possibly a read error. The chain combines TRBV4-3 with TRBJ2-5; TRBD1 is a possible D gene (5 bases). Germline CDR1 and CDR2: LGHNA and YSLEER. CDR3 length equals 15 residues. CDR3 DNA: TGCGCCAGCAGACAAGATCTCAGGGTCCCAGAGACCCAGTACTTC. This gives the protein CASRQDLRVPETQYF.

This chain links TRBV7-9 with TRBJ2-7; 9 bases agree with TRBD1. The CDR3 is 14 residues long. Germline CDR1 is SEHNR and CDR2 is FQNEAQ (reference sequence). The V gene end was trimmed by 5 bases and the J gene end by 4 bases; junction bases not matched to a gene: 6. The DNA of the CDR3 is TGTGCCAGCAGCCACCGGGACAGGGCATACGAGCAGTACTTC. Its protein product is CASSHRDRAYEQYF.

The chain combines TRBV7-2 with TRBJ1-3; D may be TRBD1 (5 bases). The CDR3 is made up of 15 amino acids. Looked up from germline, CDR1 is SGHTA and CDR2 is FQGNSA. V lost 5 bases and J 2 bases, leaving 13 bases between the germline ends. The CDR3 DNA is TGTGCCAGCAGCCGAGTCGGGGGAACTGGAAACACCATATATTTT. Translation: CASSRVGGTGNTIYF.

The chain is built from TRBV30 and TRBJ1-1; D possibly corresponds to TRBD1 (5 bases). Trimming removed 0 bases at V and 10 bases at J, with 12 bases between. Germline V gives CDR1 GTSNPN, CDR2 SVGIG (reference sequence). This CDR3 is built from 12 residues. CDR3 sequence (DNA): TGTGCCTGGAGTGTACTCGGGGGAGTAGCTTTCTTT. Protein sequence: CAWSVLGGVAFF. The entire variable domain, with the rest obtained from reference TRBV30 and TRBJ1-1, is as follows: SQTIHQWPATLVQPVGSPLSLECTVEGTSNPNLYWYRQAAGRGLQLLFYSVGIGQISSEVPQNLSASRPQDRQFILSSKKLLLSDSGFYLCAWSVLGGVAFFGQGTRLTVV.

This clone appeared once. J is TRBJ2-7 and V is TRBV6-1; D is perhaps TRBD1 (6 bases). The ends were cut back, 4 bases at V and 3 bases at J, with 10 bases in the middle. The germline V gene encodes CDR1 MNHNS and CDR2 SASEGT. The CDR3 covers 13 residues. The CDR3 spells CASSGLQGYEQYF. DNA for the CDR3: TGTGCCAGCAGTGGGCTACAGGGCTACGAGCAGTACTTC.

This chain joins TRBV7-2 and TRBJ2-7, with 8 bases that match TRBD1. Losses at the gene ends were 3 bases for V and 2 bases for J; bases not matched to a gene: 9. This CDR3 spans 16 amino acids. Looked up from germline, CDR1 is SGHTA and CDR2 is FQGNSA. CDR3 DNA: TGTGCCAGCAGCTTTGGGTCGGGGACAGGCACCTACGAGCAGTACTTC. Translation: CASSFGSGTGTYEQYF. Complete variable domain (other parts from reference TRBV7-2 and TRBJ2-7): GAGVSQSPSNKVTEKGKDVELRCDPISGHTALYWYRQSLGQGLEFLIYFQGNSAPDKSGLPSDRFSAERTGGSVSTLTIQRTQQEDSAVYLCASSFGSGTGTYEQYFGPGTRLTVT.

This clone was seen a handful of times. V is TRBV6-6 and J is TRBJ1-1, with no clear D. Trimming shortened V by 0 bases and J by 4 bases, and 12 bases separated the two germline ends. Germline V lookup: CDR1 MNHNY, CDR2 SVGAGI (reference sequence). CDR3 length: 15 amino acids. This chain's CDR3 is CASSYSSGEGTEAFF. Written as DNA, the CDR3 is TGTGCCAGCAGTTACTCGAGCGGGGAAGGCACTGAAGCTTTCTTT.

The chain carries TRBV11-2 and TRBJ2-2, with TRBD2 identical over 8 bases. V shed 6 bases and J 6 bases; nucleotides not matched to a gene: 12. The CDR3 sequence is 16 residues long. Germline lookup yields CDR1 SGHAT and CDR2 FQNNGV. The CDR3 loop reads CASRLTGTRNPGELFF. CDR3 bases: TGTGCCAGCAGGCTCACCGGGACTAGGAATCCCGGGGAGCTGTTTTTT. The full variable domain, rest sourced from reference TRBV11-2 and TRBJ2-2, is EAGVAQSPRYKIIEKRQSVAFWCNPISGHATLYWYQQILGQGPKLLIQFQNNGVVDDSQLPKDRFSAERLKGVDSTLKIQPAKLEDSAVYLCASRLTGTRNPGELFFGEGSRLTVL.

The rearrangement uses TRBV21-1 and TRBJ2-2; TRBD1, as called in the table, went unchecked against the DNA. TRBV21-1 is flagged as a pseudogene. This CDR3 region has 15 residues. This CDR3 reads CASSSDRANTGELFF. CDR3 DNA: TGTGCCAGCAGCAGTGACAGGGCGAACACCGGGGAGCTGTTTTTT.

The rearrangement uses TRBV4-1 and TRBJ2-5; tentatively, D is TRBD2 (6 bases). Germline V gives CDR1 MGHRA, CDR2 YSYEKL. The V end lost 1 base, the J end lost 1 base, and 13 bases lay between the germline ends. The CDR3 sequence is 16 residues long. The CDR3: CASSQAARGSQETQYF. The CDR3 DNA sequence: TGCGCCAGCAGCCAAGCCGCGCGGGGCAGCCAAGAGACCCAGTACTTC.